Listed below are T cell receptor beta chains from one sample, sequenced in a study of T cell repertoires in cytomegalovirus infection. Using its own MiXCR run on the reads, TCRdb lists one record per CDR3 protein. The table lists around 250,000 distinct CDR3 sequences, about 18% of them singletons. Sequences were obtained from CD8+ T cells from PBMCs. Source of these receptors: a human donor in good health (CMV status not recorded). Some clones in this sample may be carry-over from other donors' samples. Each CDR3 is given with its conserved first and last residue. The order of the fields is J gene, clone size, D gene, V gene, CDR3 protein, CDR3 DNA. A D gene is named only where the DNA matches it firmly. Clone size is given for some rows only: seen once, a few or many times, or a class if the clone is expanded.

TRBJ1-1,.,TRBD1,TRBV12-3/TRBV12-4,CASSSLQGIDTEAFF,TGTGCCAGCAGTTCCCTACAGGGGATAGACACTGAAGCTTTCTTT
TRBJ1-2,many,TRBD1,TRBV7-3,CASSDGTGSGYTF,TGTGCCAGCAGCGACGGGACAGGGAGTGGCTACACCTTC
TRBJ2-1,many,.,TRBV11-2,CASSATGSNLYNEQFF,TGTGCCAGCAGCGCCACAGGGTCCAACCTTTACAATGAGCAGTTCTTC
TRBJ2-6,few,TRBD1,TRBV28,CASSSPGTGIPSGANVLTF,TGTGCCAGCAGTTCTCCCGGGACAGGTATACCATCTGGGGCCAACGTCCTGACTTTC
TRBJ2-7,.,.,TRBV2,CASRGLNSYEQYF,TGTGCCAGCAGGGGGCTAAACTCCTACGAGCAGTACTTC
TRBJ2-7,many,TRBD1,TRBV7-8,CATEGTGSYEQYF,TGTGCCACCGAGGGGACAGGGTCCTACGAGCAGTACTTC
TRBJ1-2,.,.,TRBV27,CASSFSGGGNYGYTF,TGTGCCAGCAGTTTCTCCGGGGGGGGGAACTATGGCTACACCTTC
TRBJ1-2,many,TRBD1,TRBV6-1,CASSYAGTGPKDGYTF,TGTGCCAGCAGTTATGCTGGGACAGGGCCGAAGGATGGCTACACCTTC
TRBJ2-5,many,TRBD1,TRBV14,CASSSRDRAQETQYF,TGTGCCAGCAGCTCCCGGGACAGGGCTCAAGAGACCCAGTACTTC
TRBJ2-7,.,.,TRBV29-1,CSVRAGQATYEQYF,TGCAGCGTGAGAGCGGGACAGGCTACTTACGAGCAGTACTTC
TRBJ2-1,many,.,TRBV25-1,CASSTWGAEDNEQFF,TGTGCCAGCAGTACGTGGGGGGCCGAGGACAATGAGCAGTTCTTC
TRBJ1-1,.,TRBD1,TRBV13,CASSSSPGQGGAFF,TGCGCCAGCAGCTCAAGCCCGGGACAGGGGGGAGCTTTCTTT
TRBJ2-7,few,TRBD2,TRBV7-2,CASSLTSGGAHEQYF,TGTGCCAGCAGCTTAACTAGCGGGGGGGCCCACGAGCAGTACTTC
TRBJ1-1,many,.,TRBV28,CASSRTRQLSSGTEAFF,TGTGCCAGCAGTCGTACCCGACAGCTATCCTCCGGCACTGAAGCTTTCTTT
TRBJ1-2,.,TRBD1,TRBV9,CASSAVDRAHPSYGYTF,TGTGCCAGCAGCGCGGTAGACAGGGCCCACCCGAGCTATGGCTACACCTTC
TRBJ2-7,many,TRBD1,TRBV7-9,CASISRDSYEQYF,TGTGCCAGCATCTCAAGGGACAGCTACGAGCAGTACTTC
TRBJ2-7,.,.,TRBV25-1,CASSPQVESYEQYF,TGTGCCAGCAGTCCTCAGGTTGAAAGCTACGAGCAGTACTTC
TRBJ1-2,many,.,TRBV25-1,CASSEETRAPVHRYTF,TGTGCCAGCAGTGAAGAAACCAGGGCACCAGTCCATCGCTACACCTTC
TRBJ1-1,.,TRBD1,TRBV6-6,CASSYPGQGARGTEAFF,TGTGCCAGCAGTTACCCGGGACAGGGGGCGCGAGGCACTGAAGCTTTCTTT
TRBJ2-1,many,.,TRBV7-8,CASSWSAGQFF,TGTGCCAGCAGCTGGTCAGCGGGGCAGTTCTTC
TRBJ2-7,many,TRBD1,TRBV14,CASRPTGTGTYEQYF,TGTGCCAGCAGACCAACTGGGACAGGTACCTACGAGCAGTACTTC
TRBJ2-1,few,.,TRBV28,CASSPYPRTHYNEQFF,TGTGCCAGCAGTCCGTACCCCCGGACTCACTACAATGAGCAGTTCTTC
TRBJ1-1,many,TRBD1,TRBV12-3/TRBV12-4,CASSTGTGGSEAFF,TGTGCCAGCAGTACCGGGACAGGGGGTTCTGAAGCTTTCTTT
TRBJ1-1,.,.,TRBV20-1,CSAKPERLAEAFF,TGCAGTGCCAAACCCGAAAGGTTGGCTGAAGCTTTCTTT
TRBJ2-1,few,TRBD2,TRBV7-9,CASSLVFDGGAWHNEQFF,TGTGCCAGCAGCTTAGTTTTTGACGGGGGGGCTTGGCACAATGAGCAGTTCTTC
TRBJ2-7,many,.,TRBV20-1,CSARQEGYEQYF,TGCAGTGCTCGGCAGGAGGGGTACGAGCAGTACTTC
TRBJ1-1,few,.,TRBV28,CASQVPRGVNTEAFF,TGTGCCAGCCAAGTCCCCCGGGGGGTGAACACTGAAGCTTTCTTT
TRBJ1-1,.,TRBD1,TRBV28,CASSLMGQGTGWNTEAFF,TGTGCCAGCAGTTTGATGGGACAGGGGACGGGGTGGAACACTGAAGCTTTCTTT
TRBJ2-2,many,TRBD2,TRBV7-2,CASSLYVASGGAGELFF,TGTGCCAGCAGCTTATACGTGGCTAGCGGAGGTGCCGGGGAGCTGTTTTTT
TRBJ2-3,many,.,TRBV28,CASSLSVPGTDTQYF,TGTGCCAGCAGTTTATCCGTCCCGGGCACAGATACGCAGTATTTT
TRBJ1-1,few,.,TRBV6-4,CASSDNRGAGTEAFF,TGTGCCAGCAGTGACAATCGGGGCGCGGGTACTGAAGCTTTCTTT
TRBJ1-2,.,.,TRBV9,CASSVRPPNYGYTF,TGTGCCAGCAGCGTACGTCCACCCAACTATGGCTACACCTTC
TRBJ1-3,many,.,TRBV25-1,CASSGFEDSHSGNTIYF,TGTGCCAGCAGTGGATTCGAAGACAGCCACTCTGGAAACACCATATATTTT
TRBJ2-5,many,TRBD2,TRBV7-8,CASSSTSGGGETQYF,TGTGCCAGCAGCTCTACTAGCGGGGGAGGAGAGACCCAGTACTTC
TRBJ1-1,many,.,TRBV15,CATSRELQAGTEAFF,TGTGCCACCAGCAGAGAGTTGCAGGCGGGCACTGAAGCTTTCTTT
TRBJ2-3,.,.,TRBV28,CASSLDTSTDTQYF,TGTGCCAGCAGTTTAGATACTAGCACAGATACGCAGTATTTT
TRBJ2-1,many,TRBD2,TRBV10-3,CAISESKVGSGVYNEQFF,TGTGCCATCAGTGAGTCGAAGGTGGGCAGCGGGGTATACAATGAGCAGTTCTTC
TRBJ1-2,.,.,TRBV29-1,CSVVRLPYGYTF,TGCAGCGTTGTACGCCTGCCTTATGGCTACACCTTC
TRBJ1-1,few,.,TRBV11-3,CASSPRTGITEAFF,TGTGCCAGCAGCCCGAGGACGGGGATCACTGAAGCTTTCTTT
TRBJ2-1,few,.,TRBV7-9,CASSVFTGYNEQFF,TGTGCCAGCAGCGTATTCACGGGCTACAATGAGCAGTTCTTC
TRBJ1-6,many,.,TRBV7-8,CASSLALAGENSPLHF,TGTGCCAGCAGCTTAGCGTTGGCGGGGGAGAATTCACCCCTCCACTTT
TRBJ1-1,many,TRBD1,TRBV7-9,CASSQTGATEAFF,TGTGCCAGCAGCCAAACAGGGGCGACTGAAGCTTTCTTT
TRBJ1-6,.,.,TRBV9,CASSVQSVQGLGNSPLHF,TGTGCCAGCAGCGTTCAGTCGGTCCAGGGGCTGGGAAATTCACCCCTCCACTTT
TRBJ2-5,many,TRBD2,TRBV6-6,CASSPIYPPTSGGLPTQETQYF,TGTGCCAGCAGTCCAATTTATCCACCGACTAGCGGGGGGCTACCCACCCAAGAGACCCAGTACTTC
TRBJ2-5,many,.,TRBV7-6,CASSLAPAQETQYF,TGTGCCAGCAGCTTAGCGCCGGCCCAAGAGACCCAGTACTTC
TRBJ1-2,few,.,TRBV14,CASSQRGRIGYTF,TGTGCCAGCAGCCAAAGGGGGAGGATTGGCTACACCTTC
TRBJ2-4,few,.,TRBV5-4,CASSLFPGAKNIQYF,TGTGCCAGCAGCTTGTTTCCTGGAGCCAAAAACATTCAGTACTTC
TRBJ1-2,few,TRBD1,TRBV24-1,CATSDLDRDYGYTF,TGTGCCACCAGTGATTTGGACAGGGACTATGGCTACACCTTC
TRBJ2-5,.,TRBD1,TRBV6-6,CASSYPVDRGGETQYF,TGTGCCAGCAGTTACCCAGTAGACAGGGGTGGAGAGACCCAGTACTTC
TRBJ1-4,.,TRBD1,TRBV28,CASSFWGQEKEKLFF,TGTGCCAGCAGTTTTTGGGGACAGGAGAAAGAAAAACTGTTTTTT
TRBJ1-1,few,.,TRBV4-1,CASSQDSGEAFF,TGCGCCAGCAGCCAAGACTCAGGGGAAGCTTTCTTT
TRBJ1-2,.,TRBD1,TRBV20-1,CSAPPGQDRFRGYGYTF,TGCAGTGCGCCACCTGGACAGGATCGTTTTCGTGGCTATGGCTACACCTTC
TRBJ2-7,.,.,TRBV6-5,CASSFSQGFHEQYF,TGTGCCAGCAGTTTTTCGCAGGGTTTCCACGAGCAGTACTTC
TRBJ1-4,few,.,TRBV7-9,CASSLSQANEKLFF,TGTGCCAGCAGCTTATCGCAGGCTAATGAAAAACTGTTTTTT
TRBJ2-7,.,.,TRBV27,CASSLVAGLEQYF,TGTGCCAGCAGTTTAGTCGCCGGGCTCGAGCAGTACTTC
TRBJ2-7,.,TRBD1,TRBV11-1,CASSSGTGVTYEQYF,TGTGCCAGCAGCTCCGGGACAGGGGTCACCTACGAGCAGTACTTC
TRBJ2-3,.,.,TRBV7-6,CASSLEGVNTLIDTQYF,TGTGCCAGCAGCTTAGAAGGGGTAAACACCCTTATAGATACGCAGTATTTT
TRBJ2-1,.,.,TRBV28,CASSLWGEQFF,TGTGCCAGCAGTTTGTGGGGTGAGCAGTTCTTC
TRBJ2-5,many,.,TRBV7-8,CASRMRAGAETHYF,TGTGCCAGCCGTATGAGGGCGGGGGCAGAGACCCATTACTTC